The 9 T cell receptor beta chains reported below all come from one sample, sequenced in a study of STAT5B mutations in CD4+ large granular lymphocyte leukemia. The data were produced by immunoSEQ multiplex PCR, yet TCRdb's version contains in-frame clones alone and is incomplete. The sample records 31,000 or so clones, about 77% being singletons. Sequenced material: CD4+ T cells from blood buffy coats. These receptors originate from a human donor in good health.

The chain uses TRBV29-1 and TRBJ2-5; 13 bases match TRBD2. Germline assignment: CDR1 SQVTM and CDR2 ANQGSEA. The V gene end was trimmed by 6 bases and the J gene end by 2 bases; junction bases not matched to a gene: 9. This CDR3 region has 16 residues. The CDR3 region is CSVDRTSGRHQETQYF. The CDR3 DNA reads TGCAGCGTGGACCGGACTAGCGGGAGACATCAAGAGACCCAGTACTTC. Variable domain in full (rest from reference TRBV29-1 and TRBJ2-5): SAVISQKPSRDICQRGTSLTIQCQVDSQVTMMFWYRQQPGQSLTLIATANQGSEATYESGFVIDKFPISRPNLTFSTLTVSNMSPEDSSIYLCSVDRTSGRHQETQYFGPGTRLLVL.

The chain employs TRBV28 and TRBJ2-7; TRBD1 matches 9 bases. Germline V gives CDR1 MDHEN, CDR2 SYDVKM. After removal of 6 bases from V and 1 base from J, the junction contained 1 base not matched to a gene. The CDR3 consists of 13 residues. CDR3 DNA: TGTGCCAGCAGGGGGACAGGGTCCTACGAGCAGTACTTC. It yields the protein CASRGTGSYEQYF.

The chain links TRBV29-1 to TRBJ2-5; TRBD1 might be the D (5 bases). Trimming pared 2 bases from V and 5 bases from J, leaving 12 bases between. CDR3 length: 13 residues. Germline-derived CDR1 and CDR2 are SQVTM and ANQGSEA. As DNA, the CDR3 is TGCAGCGTTGAAATTGCAGGGCGGGAGACCCAGTACTTC. Its protein product is CSVEIAGRETQYF. The full variable domain, rest sourced from reference TRBV29-1 and TRBJ2-5, is SAVISQKPSRDICQRGTSLTIQCQVDSQVTMMFWYRQQPGQSLTLIATANQGSEATYESGFVIDKFPISRPNLTFSTLTVSNMSPEDSSIYLCSVEIAGRETQYFGPGTRLLVL.

The CDR3 protein is CSVRGQGRYEQYF. The CDR3, as DNA: TGCAGCGTCCGGGGGCAGGGTCGGTACGAGCAGTACTTC. The J gene is TRBJ2-7, the V gene TRBV29-1; D is tentatively TRBD1 or TRBD2 (6 bases each). The CDR3 loop spans 13 amino acids. V lost 6 bases, J lost 4 bases, and 16 bases lay in between. In germline, CDR1 is SQVTM, CDR2 ANQGSEA.

The chain is built from TRBV28 and TRBJ1-4; 9 nucleotides agree with TRBD1. Losses at the gene ends were 1 base for V and 6 bases for J; bases not matched to a gene: 3. Per germline, CDR1 MDHEN and CDR2 SYDVKM. The length of the CDR3 is 15 residues. The CDR3 protein is CASSLYRGRDEKLFF. The CDR3, as DNA: TGTGCCAGCAGTTTATACAGGGGGCGCGATGAAAAACTGTTTTTT.

This sequence joins TRBV5-6 and TRBJ1-2; possibly TRBD1 for D (5 bases). The CDR3 is 17 residues long. From germline, CDR1 is SGHDT and CDR2 YYEEEE. The V end lost 0 bases, the J end lost 3 bases, and 18 bases lay between the germline ends. Here the CDR3 DNA reads TGTGCCAGCAGCTTGGAGGGGCCGCGTCCTTCCTACTATGGCTACACCTTC. Its protein product is CASSLEGPRPSYYGYTF. The full variable domain, completed using reference TRBV5-6 and TRBJ1-2, is DAGVTQSPTHLIKTRGQQVTLRCSPKSGHDTVSWYQQALGQGPQFIFQYYEEEERQRGNFPDRFSGHQFPNYSSELNVNALLLGDSALYLCASSLEGPRPSYYGYTFGSGTRLTVV.

The chain links TRBV28 to TRBJ2-7; 9 positions match TRBD1. The CDR3 loop spans 16 amino acids. Trimming cost V 7 bases and J 2 bases; bases outside gene matches: 12. CDR1 is MDHEN and CDR2 is SYDVKM in the germline V gene. The CDR3 coding sequence is TGTGCCAGCACTAACGGGCGGGGACAGGGCCCCTACGAGCAGTACTTC. It is translated as CASTNGRGQGPYEQYF.

The genes are TRBV29-1 and TRBJ2-3, with TRBD1 matching 7 bases. Germline trimming cut 7 bases from V and 0 bases from J; bases unmatched to any gene: 4. This CDR3 has 13 residues. Germline lookup yields CDR1 SQVTM and CDR2 ANQGSEA. The CDR3: CSAGQSSTDTQYF. The CDR3 DNA reads as TGCAGCGCGGGACAGTCTAGCACAGATACGCAGTATTTT.

The chain has TRBV6-4 and TRBJ1-2; 9 bases line up with TRBD1. The CDR3 consists of 15 residues. Trimming removed 2 bases from V and 3 bases from J; junction bases left unmatched: 4. Germline CDR1 MRHNA, CDR2 SNTAGT. In nucleotides, the CDR3 is TGTGCCAGCAGTGACCCGCGGACAGGGGACTATGGCTACACCTTC. It encodes CASSDPRTGDYGYTF.